The rows below give T cell receptor beta chains drawn from one sample of a study of identical twins. TCRdb re-derived calls from the 5' RACE reads in MiXCR, one entry per CDR3 protein. The sample has roughly 690,000 distinct CDR3 sequences, 6% to 6.5% seen once. The sequenced sample consisted of naive T cells sorted from blood. The receptors shown here come from a man younger than 35 in good health. The CDR3 runs from the conserved cysteine through the conserved F or W. The order of the fields is V gene, J gene, D gene, clone size, CDR3 protein, CDR3 DNA. The D gene is left open where the match is weak. Some rows have no size entry. The others give once, few or many, or a class for an expanded clone.

V gene: TRBV6-1; J gene: TRBJ2-4; D gene: NA; clone size: NA; CDR3 protein: CASSLTRAAKNIQYF; CDR3 DNA: TGTGCCAGCTCCCTGACCCGCGCCGCCAAAAACATTCAGTACTTC
V gene: TRBV6-5; J gene: TRBJ2-5; D gene: NA; clone size: NA; CDR3 protein: CASSNRSYQETQYF; CDR3 DNA: TGTGCCAGCAGTAACAGGTCATACCAAGAGACCCAGTACTTC
V gene: TRBV15; J gene: TRBJ1-5; D gene: NA; clone size: many; CDR3 protein: CATSRDKSGNQPQHF; CDR3 DNA: TGTGCCACCAGCAGAGATAAATCAGGTAATCAGCCCCAGCATTTT
V gene: TRBV7-6; J gene: TRBJ1-2; D gene: TRBD1; clone size: NA; CDR3 protein: CASSLRGDSANYGYTF; CDR3 DNA: TGTGCCAGCAGCTTAAGAGGGGACAGCGCTAACTATGGCTACACCTTC
V gene: TRBV18; J gene: TRBJ1-1; D gene: NA; clone size: few; CDR3 protein: CASSPNIGTRANTEAFF; CDR3 DNA: TGTGCCAGCTCACCAAATATCGGAACCCGGGCCAACACTGAAGCTTTCTTT
V gene: TRBV6-5; J gene: TRBJ1-5; D gene: NA; clone size: few; CDR3 protein: CASSLEYNQPQHF; CDR3 DNA: TGTGCCAGCAGTTTGGAGTACAATCAGCCCCAGCATTTT
V gene: TRBV27; J gene: TRBJ1-6; D gene: NA; clone size: many; CDR3 protein: CASSLYGGGNSPLHF; CDR3 DNA: TGTGCCAGCAGTTTATACGGAGGGGGAAATTCACCCCTCCACTTT
V gene: TRBV29-1; J gene: TRBJ1-1; D gene: NA; clone size: many; CDR3 protein: CSVEGVGRAFF; CDR3 DNA: TGCAGCGTTGAGGGAGTAGGCCGGGCTTTCTTT
V gene: TRBV5-1; J gene: TRBJ2-2; D gene: TRBD1; clone size: many; CDR3 protein: CASSSPATGDSTGELFF; CDR3 DNA: TGCGCCAGCAGCTCGCCAGCGACAGGGGACAGCACCGGGGAGCTGTTTTTT
V gene: TRBV12-3/TRBV12-4; J gene: TRBJ2-3; D gene: TRBD1; clone size: many; CDR3 protein: CASSFRGSTDTQYF; CDR3 DNA: TGTGCCAGCAGCTTCAGGGGGAGCACAGATACGCAGTATTTT
V gene: TRBV5-1; J gene: TRBJ2-1; D gene: TRBD2; clone size: many; CDR3 protein: CASSLGTSISYNEQFF; CDR3 DNA: TGCGCCAGCAGCTTGGGGACTAGCATCTCCTACAATGAGCAGTTCTTC
V gene: TRBV29-1; J gene: TRBJ2-5; D gene: TRBD2; clone size: many; CDR3 protein: CSDHSGRAETQYF; CDR3 DNA: TGCAGCGACCATAGCGGGAGAGCGGAGACCCAGTACTTC
V gene: TRBV4-3; J gene: TRBJ2-1; D gene: NA; clone size: NA; CDR3 protein: CASSHHGNEQFF; CDR3 DNA: TGCGCCAGCAGCCATCACGGGAATGAGCAGTTCTTC
V gene: TRBV12-3/TRBV12-4; J gene: TRBJ2-1; D gene: TRBD2; clone size: many; CDR3 protein: CASSLLAGAPGF; CDR3 DNA: TGTGCCAGCAGTTTACTAGCGGGAGCCCCCGGGTTC
V gene: TRBV29-1; J gene: TRBJ2-2; D gene: TRBD2; clone size: many; CDR3 protein: CSVERGLAGTGELFF; CDR3 DNA: TGCAGCGTTGAAAGGGGTCTAGCGGGAACCGGGGAGCTGTTTTTT
V gene: TRBV7-9; J gene: TRBJ2-1; D gene: TRBD2; clone size: few; CDR3 protein: CASSPHGGSTYNEQFF; CDR3 DNA: TGTGCCAGCAGCCCCCATGGCGGGAGCACCTACAATGAGCAGTTCTTC
V gene: TRBV6-5; J gene: TRBJ2-7; D gene: TRBD2; clone size: many; CDR3 protein: CASSYSVLAGGAYEQYF; CDR3 DNA: TGTGCCAGCAGTTACTCCGTACTAGCGGGAGGAGCCTACGAGCAGTACTTC
V gene: TRBV6-1; J gene: TRBJ2-5; D gene: TRBD1; clone size: NA; CDR3 protein: CASRPRGQGETQYF; CDR3 DNA: TGTGCCAGCAGACCAAGGGGACAGGGGGAGACCCAGTACTTC
V gene: TRBV29-1; J gene: TRBJ2-3; D gene: NA; clone size: NA; CDR3 protein: CSVKQGFTDTQYF; CDR3 DNA: TGCAGCGTAAAACAGGGATTCACAGATACGCAGTATTTT
V gene: TRBV5-1; J gene: TRBJ1-1; D gene: NA; clone size: NA; CDR3 protein: CASSRKGNTEAFF; CDR3 DNA: TGCGCCAGCAGCCGGAAAGGGAACACTGAAGCTTTCTTT
V gene: TRBV20-1; J gene: TRBJ1-6; D gene: NA; clone size: many; CDR3 protein: CSARDGNSPLHF; CDR3 DNA: TGCAGTGCTAGAGATGGAAATTCACCCCTCCACTTT
V gene: TRBV20-1; J gene: TRBJ2-1; D gene: NA; clone size: many; CDR3 protein: CSASPGLQGDEQFF; CDR3 DNA: TGCAGTGCTAGCCCCGGGCTACAGGGCGATGAGCAGTTCTTC
V gene: TRBV7-9; J gene: TRBJ1-1; D gene: NA; clone size: many; CDR3 protein: CASSSDTPFEAFF; CDR3 DNA: TGTGCCAGCAGCTCGGACACCCCATTTGAAGCTTTCTTT
V gene: TRBV27; J gene: TRBJ2-1; D gene: TRBD1; clone size: NA; CDR3 protein: CASSLYPGGYNEQFF; CDR3 DNA: TGTGCCAGCAGTTTATATCCAGGGGGCTACAATGAGCAGTTCTTC
V gene: TRBV27; J gene: TRBJ2-5; D gene: NA; clone size: many; CDR3 protein: CASTPGTMVSETQYF; CDR3 DNA: TGTGCCAGCACGCCAGGGACAATGGTTTCGGAGACCCAGTACTTC
V gene: TRBV6-2/TRBV6-3; J gene: TRBJ2-1; D gene: TRBD2; clone size: NA; CDR3 protein: CASSYGLAGKNEQFF; CDR3 DNA: TGTGCCAGCAGTTACGGACTAGCGGGGAAGAATGAGCAGTTCTTC
V gene: TRBV4-2; J gene: TRBJ2-2; D gene: NA; clone size: few; CDR3 protein: CASSPRGRQSGELFF; CDR3 DNA: TGTGCCAGCAGCCCCCGGGGGAGGCAGTCCGGGGAGCTGTTTTTT
V gene: TRBV11-2; J gene: TRBJ2-1; D gene: TRBD2; clone size: NA; CDR3 protein: CASSPRSKAGGHNEQFF; CDR3 DNA: TGTGCCAGCAGCCCACGATCGAAAGCGGGAGGTCACAATGAGCAGTTCTTC
V gene: TRBV24-1; J gene: TRBJ2-2; D gene: NA; clone size: NA; CDR3 protein: CATSSGADTGELFF; CDR3 DNA: TGTGCCACCAGTTCGGGAGCCGACACCGGGGAGCTGTTTTTT
V gene: TRBV5-1; J gene: TRBJ2-1; D gene: NA; clone size: many; CDR3 protein: CASSLDHGQFF; CDR3 DNA: TGCGCCAGCAGCTTGGACCACGGACAGTTCTTC
V gene: TRBV19; J gene: TRBJ2-2; D gene: NA; clone size: few; CDR3 protein: CASSSKNRDGGGELFF; CDR3 DNA: TGTGCCAGTAGCAGTAAAAACCGGGACGGTGGCGGGGAGCTGTTTTTT
V gene: TRBV20-1; J gene: TRBJ2-1; D gene: NA; clone size: many; CDR3 protein: CSARAGAMHEQFF; CDR3 DNA: TGCAGTGCTAGAGCGGGAGCTATGCATGAGCAGTTCTTC
V gene: TRBV28; J gene: TRBJ1-1; D gene: NA; clone size: many; CDR3 protein: CASRRQATLNTEAFF; CDR3 DNA: TGTGCCAGCAGGCGACAGGCGACCTTAAACACTGAAGCTTTCTTT
V gene: TRBV5-1; J gene: TRBJ2-7; D gene: TRBD2; clone size: few; CDR3 protein: CASSLLAGGPREQYF; CDR3 DNA: TGCGCCAGCAGCTTGCTAGCGGGAGGGCCGAGGGAGCAGTACTTC
V gene: TRBV6-5; J gene: TRBJ2-1; D gene: NA; clone size: many; CDR3 protein: CASSYSRVGAYNEQFF; CDR3 DNA: TGTGCCAGCAGTTACTCGAGGGTGGGGGCCTACAATGAGCAGTTCTTC
V gene: TRBV20-1; J gene: TRBJ1-4; D gene: NA; clone size: many; CDR3 protein: CSARDLMASTNEKLFF; CDR3 DNA: TGCAGTGCTAGAGATCTCATGGCCTCAACTAATGAAAAACTGTTTTTT
V gene: TRBV30; J gene: TRBJ2-6; D gene: NA; clone size: few; CDR3 protein: CAWRHSGANVLTF; CDR3 DNA: TGTGCCTGGAGACACTCTGGGGCCAACGTCCTGACTTTC
V gene: TRBV7-9; J gene: TRBJ2-5; D gene: NA; clone size: many; CDR3 protein: CASSFAPGTHYF; CDR3 DNA: NA
V gene: TRBV18; J gene: TRBJ2-7; D gene: TRBD1; clone size: NA; CDR3 protein: CASSPEGQLGSYEQYF; CDR3 DNA: TGTGCCAGCTCACCCGAGGGACAGTTGGGGTCCTACGAGCAGTACTTC
V gene: TRBV12-3/TRBV12-4; J gene: TRBJ2-2; D gene: NA; clone size: many; CDR3 protein: CASSLTGRGELFF; CDR3 DNA: TGTGCCAGCAGCCTTACAGGGCGCGGGGAGCTGTTTTTT
V gene: TRBV7-9; J gene: TRBJ2-1; D gene: NA; clone size: many; CDR3 protein: CASTTLATWQFF; CDR3 DNA: TGTGCCAGCACCACTCTAGCGACCTGGCAGTTCTTC
V gene: TRBV12-3/TRBV12-4; J gene: TRBJ2-3; D gene: TRBD2; clone size: NA; CDR3 protein: CATREVAGGLANTQYF; CDR3 DNA: TGTGCTACCCGAGAGGTAGCGGGAGGTTTAGCAAATACGCAGTATTTT
V gene: TRBV20-1; J gene: TRBJ2-5; D gene: NA; clone size: many; CDR3 protein: CSARPGRRETQYF; CDR3 DNA: TGCAGTGCTAGGCCGGGACGGAGGGAGACCCAGTACTTC
V gene: TRBV27; J gene: TRBJ2-7; D gene: NA; clone size: many; CDR3 protein: CASSLYEGAYEQYF; CDR3 DNA: TGTGCCAGCAGTTTATATGAGGGAGCTTACGAGCAGTACTTC
V gene: TRBV27; J gene: TRBJ1-1; D gene: TRBD1; clone size: few; CDR3 protein: CASSPPGQGYTEAFF; CDR3 DNA: TGTGCCAGCAGTCCTCCGGGACAGGGATACACTGAAGCTTTCTTT
V gene: TRBV24-1; J gene: TRBJ2-3; D gene: NA; clone size: NA; CDR3 protein: CATSDWQGSDTQYF; CDR3 DNA: TGTGCCACCAGTGATTGGCAGGGATCAGATACGCAGTATTTT
V gene: TRBV5-1; J gene: TRBJ2-5; D gene: NA; clone size: NA; CDR3 protein: CASSSLGATETQYF; CDR3 DNA: TGCGCCAGCAGCTCCCTGGGGGCGACGGAGACCCAGTACTTC
V gene: TRBV9; J gene: TRBJ2-7; D gene: NA; clone size: few; CDR3 protein: CASSVVAGYEQYF; CDR3 DNA: TGTGCCAGCAGCGTAGTTGCGGGATACGAGCAGTACTTC
V gene: TRBV4-1; J gene: TRBJ1-1; D gene: TRBD1; clone size: many; CDR3 protein: CASSQGTGREAFF; CDR3 DNA: TGCGCCAGCAGCCAAGGGACAGGGCGTGAAGCTTTCTTT
V gene: TRBV28; J gene: TRBJ2-3; D gene: NA; clone size: many; CDR3 protein: CASSRYTGGADTQYF; CDR3 DNA: TGTGCCAGCAGCCGGTACACAGGAGGGGCAGATACGCAGTATTTT
V gene: TRBV21-1; J gene: TRBJ2-5; D gene: NA; clone size: many; CDR3 protein: CASSKASGSPQETQYF; CDR3 DNA: TGTGCCAGCAGCAAGGCCAGCGGGAGTCCCCAAGAGACCCAGTACTTC
V gene: TRBV12-3/TRBV12-4; J gene: TRBJ2-5; D gene: NA; clone size: NA; CDR3 protein: CASTRKPRAQETQYF; CDR3 DNA: TGTGCCAGCACTCGAAAACCCCGGGCCCAAGAGACCCAGTACTTC
V gene: TRBV29-1; J gene: TRBJ2-5; D gene: TRBD1; clone size: many; CDR3 protein: CSGKGTVIETQYF; CDR3 DNA: TGCAGCGGCAAGGGGACAGTAATCGAGACCCAGTACTTC
V gene: TRBV29-1; J gene: TRBJ2-7; D gene: NA; clone size: many; CDR3 protein: CSVVDRAGEQYF; CDR3 DNA: TGCAGCGTTGTCGATAGGGCGGGAGAGCAGTACTTC